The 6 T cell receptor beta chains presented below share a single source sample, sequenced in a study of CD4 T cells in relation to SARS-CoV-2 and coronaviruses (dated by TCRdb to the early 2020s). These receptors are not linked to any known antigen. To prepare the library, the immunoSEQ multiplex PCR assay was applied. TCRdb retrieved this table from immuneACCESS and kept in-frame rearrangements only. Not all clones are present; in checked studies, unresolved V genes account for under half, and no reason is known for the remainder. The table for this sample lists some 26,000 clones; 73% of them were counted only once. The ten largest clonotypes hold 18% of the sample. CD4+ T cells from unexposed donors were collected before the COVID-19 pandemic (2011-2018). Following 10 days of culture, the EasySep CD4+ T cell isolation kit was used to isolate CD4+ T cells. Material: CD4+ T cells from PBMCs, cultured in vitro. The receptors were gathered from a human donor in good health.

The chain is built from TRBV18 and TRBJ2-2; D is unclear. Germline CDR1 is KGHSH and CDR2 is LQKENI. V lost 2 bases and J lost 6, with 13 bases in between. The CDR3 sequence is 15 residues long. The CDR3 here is CASSPAPYGSGELFF. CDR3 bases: TGTGCCAGCTCACCAGCGCCCTATGGGTCCGGGGAGCTGTTTTTT.

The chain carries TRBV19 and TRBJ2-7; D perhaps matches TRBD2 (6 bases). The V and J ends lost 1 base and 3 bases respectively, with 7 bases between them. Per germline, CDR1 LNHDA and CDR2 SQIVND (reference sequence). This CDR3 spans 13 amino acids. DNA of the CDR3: TGTGCCAGTAGTATAGCGGGGGACTACGAGCAGTACTTC. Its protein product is CASSIAGDYEQYF.

The CDR3 spells CASSPPVNSPLHF. The CDR3 DNA follows: TGTGCCAGCTCACCACCGGTCAATTCACCCCTCCACTTT. The chain has TRBV18 and TRBJ1-6; D gene uncertain. The germline CDR1 and CDR2 sequences are KGHSH and LQKENI. Trimming shortened V by 0 bases and J by 7 bases, and 4 bases separated the two germline ends. CDR3 length equals 13 residues. Full variable domain (outside the CDR3, taken from reference TRBV18 and TRBJ1-6): NAGVMQNPRHLVRRRGQEARLRCSPMKGHSHVYWYRQLPEEGLKFMVYLQKENIIDESGMPKERFSAEFPKEGPSILRIQQVVRGDSAAYFCASSPPVNSPLHFGNGTRLTVT.

CDR3 nucleotide sequence: TGCGCCAGCAGCCAACCGGACAGAGCCAATCAGCCCCAGCATTTT. The encoded protein is CASSQPDRANQPQHF. The chain couples TRBV4-1 to TRBJ1-5, with D possibly TRBD1 on 6 matching bases. Trimming took 2 bases from V and 3 from J, leaving 11 bases between them. The CDR3 consists of 15 residues. The germline CDR1 and CDR2 sequences are MGHRA and YSYEKL.

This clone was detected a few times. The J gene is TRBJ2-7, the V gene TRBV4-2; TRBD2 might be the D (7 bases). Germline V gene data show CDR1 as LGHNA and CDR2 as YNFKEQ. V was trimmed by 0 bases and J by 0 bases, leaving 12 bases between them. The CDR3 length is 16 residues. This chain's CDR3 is CASSQDRGGPSYEQYF. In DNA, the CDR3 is TGTGCCAGCAGCCAAGATAGGGGGGGACCCTCCTACGAGCAGTACTTC.

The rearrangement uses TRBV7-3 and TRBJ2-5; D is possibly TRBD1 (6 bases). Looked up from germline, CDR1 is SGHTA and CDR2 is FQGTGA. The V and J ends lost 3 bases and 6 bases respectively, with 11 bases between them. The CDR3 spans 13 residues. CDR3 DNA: TGTGCCAGCAGCTTCGCAGGGGAACAGACCCAGTACTTC. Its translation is CASSFAGEQTQYF. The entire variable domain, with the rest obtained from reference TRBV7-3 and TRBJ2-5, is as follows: GAGVSQTPSNKVTEKGKYVELRCDPISGHTALYWYRQSLGQGPEFLIYFQGTGAADDSGLPNDRFFAVRPEGSVSTLKIQRTERGDSAVYLCASSFAGEQTQYFGPGTRLLVL.